Shown below are 6 T cell receptor beta chains from a single sample sequenced in a study of CD8 T cells in Susac syndrome. An amount of RNA that ranged from 0.5 to 1 ug was reverse transcribed with random hexamers. Each CDR3 protein is one row after TCRdb ran MiXCR on the immunoSEQ multiplex PCR reads. The table has some 200,000 distinct CDR3 sequences, around 95% seen once. The sample taken for sequencing was CD8+ T cells from PBMCs. The receptors shown here come from a human donor with Susac syndrome.

This rearrangement joins TRBV5-1 to TRBJ1-1; no clear D. Trimming took off 0 bases at V and 0 bases at J, with 12 bases between the two ends. CDR3 length equals 16 residues. Germline CDR1 reads SGHRS; CDR2 reads YFSETQ. Here the CDR3 reads CASSLAGGNLNTEAFF. CDR3 bases: TGCGCCAGCAGCTTGGCCGGCGGCAATTTGAACACTGAAGCTTTCTTT.

The V call is TRBV4-1, the J call TRBJ2-7, with TRBD2 matching 14 bases. The germline V gene has CDR1 MGHRA and CDR2 YSYEKL. With V trimmed by 3 bases and J by 4 bases, 8 bases remained unmatched. CDR3 size: 17 residues. The CDR3: CASSQNRLAGGQYEQYF. The CDR3 DNA reads as TGCGCCAGCAGCCAGAACCGACTAGCGGGGGGGCAGTACGAGCAGTACTTC.

The gene calls are TRBV28 and TRBJ1-5, with TRBD1 identical over 7 bases. Germline trimming cut 3 bases from V and 2 bases from J; bases unmatched to any gene: 4. The CDR3 totals 15 residues. Germline loops: CDR1 MDHEN, CDR2 SYDVKM. The CDR3 DNA is TGTGCCAGCAGTTTTTACAGGGGTGGCAATCAGCCCCAGCATTTT. As protein: CASSFYRGGNQPQHF.

This sequence joins TRBV9 and TRBJ2-3; D is perhaps TRBD2 (6 bases). Germline V gene data show CDR1 as SGDLS and CDR2 as YYNGEE. V lost 0 bases and J 0 bases, leaving 11 bases between the germline ends. This CDR3 spans 16 amino acids. This CDR3 reads CASSVEDRGSTDTQYF. CDR3 sequence (DNA): TGTGCCAGCAGCGTAGAGGACCGGGGGAGCACAGATACGCAGTATTTT.

V is TRBV6-5 and J is TRBJ1-6, with no clear D. Germline CDR1 is MNHEY and CDR2 is SVGAGI. V was pared by 0 bases and J by 6 bases, with 9 bases between. The CDR3 has 15 amino acids. Written as DNA, the CDR3 is TGTGCCAGCAGTTACTCGGAGGGCCTTAATTCACCCCTCCACTTT. It yields the protein CASSYSEGLNSPLHF.

The rearrangement joins TRBV2 to TRBJ2-3; 12 bases are shared with TRBD2. The germline V gene has CDR1 SNHLY and CDR2 FYNNEI. This CDR3 region has 14 residues. V lost 5 bases and J lost 8; bases outside the gene matches: 5. The CDR3 protein is CASSRLAGDGTQYF. For the CDR3, the DNA is TGTGCCAGCAGTCGACTAGCGGGGGATGGTACGCAGTATTTT.